This T cell receptor beta chain was identified during a study of T-cell reconstitution after alpha-beta-depleted transplantation in children. Unique molecular identifiers were used in preparing the TCRbeta library. MiXCR, applied by TCRdb to the PCR reads, yields one record per CDR3 protein. Of about a million distinct CDR3 sequences detected, roughly 31% appear once; the ten largest clones hold over 25%. The J segment lost 8 bases and the V segment lost 0 bases, leaving 8 bases of the junction unmatched. This CDR3 has 15 amino acids. CDR1 and CDR2 (germline): MNHEY, SVGAGI. This TCR was sampled from a boy in the first two years of life who had a stem cell transplant for SCID, so the T cells may come from the graft donor. The chain uses TRBV6-5 and TRBJ1-2, with TRBD1 matching 8 bases. The input for sequencing was PBMCs, mostly from graft donor cells, taken 360 days after TCRalphabeta/CD19-depleted stem cell transplant. CDR3 nucleotides: TGTGCCAGCAGTTACTCTGGACAGGGTGGGGGGGGCTACACCTTC. Translated, it gives CASSYSGQGGGGYTF.